This entry describes one T cell receptor (beta chain). The antigen is undetermined. The length of the CDR3 is 14 residues. V lost 7 bases and J lost 7; bases outside the gene matches: 9. Germline CDR1 reads SNHLY; CDR2 reads FYNNEI. This sample was taken from a study of CD8+CD57+ T cells in acquired aplastic anemia. About the study: The DNA of sorted CD4+ and CD8+ cells averaged approximately 2.9 ug. Roughly 9.8 million reads, on average, were obtained for CD4+ cells from healthy donors.

The study's findings and limits: Between patients and controls, around 30 CD8+ CDR3 sequences were found in common.

Profiles of TCR beta VDJ and CDR3 were generated from a genomic DNA template. TCRdb re-called the reads through MiXCR, storing one row per CDR3 protein. The sample has 150,000 to 200,000 distinct CDR3 sequences; about 60% are singletons. This sequence was found in a human donor in good health. The rearrangement uses TRBV2 and TRBJ1-2, with 10 bases identical to TRBD1. The sequencing input was sorted CD4+, CD8+, or CD8+CD57+ T cells (not recorded which) from PBMCs. Written as DNA, the CDR3 is TGTGCCAGCAAGCTCAGACAGGGGGCGGCTGGCTACACCTTC. This codes for CASKLRQGAAGYTF.